This T cell receptor (beta chain) was obtained from a study of OX40 agonist ivuxolimab in advanced cancers. Study-wide results and caveats: Expanded peripheral T cells had an undetermined antigen specificity.

The CDR3 spans 13 residues. The V gene's germline CDR1 is MDHEN and CDR2 SYDVKM. Trimming removed 3 bases at V and 1 base at J, with 6 bases between. The table came from immunoSEQ multiplex PCR; TCRdb's copy has only in-frame clones and leaves some out. The table has some 68,000 clones, around 86% seen once. This clone appeared once. The antigen is undetermined. The source is an adult with an advanced solid tumor such as melanoma, head and neck, liver or kidney cancer. Source: CD4+ or CD8+ T cells sorted from blood, taken in a trial of the OX40 agonist ivuxolimab. The chain links TRBV28 to TRBJ1-2; no firm D call. The CDR3, as DNA: TGTGCCAGCAGTTTTTCACATAACTATGGCTACACCTTC. Translation: CASSFSHNYGYTF.